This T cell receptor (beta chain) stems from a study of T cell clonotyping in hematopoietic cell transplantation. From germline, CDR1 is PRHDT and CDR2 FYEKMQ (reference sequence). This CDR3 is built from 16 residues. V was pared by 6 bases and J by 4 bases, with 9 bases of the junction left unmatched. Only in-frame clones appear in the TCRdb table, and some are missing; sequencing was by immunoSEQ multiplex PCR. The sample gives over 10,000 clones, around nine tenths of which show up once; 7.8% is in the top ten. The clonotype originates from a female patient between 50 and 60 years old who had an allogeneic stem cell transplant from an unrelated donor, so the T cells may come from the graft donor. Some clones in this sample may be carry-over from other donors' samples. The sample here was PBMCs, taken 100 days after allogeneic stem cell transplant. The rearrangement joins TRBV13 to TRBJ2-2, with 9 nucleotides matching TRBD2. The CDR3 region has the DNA TGTGCCAGCAGATCTATAGCGGGAGACGGCACCGGGGAGCTGTTTTTT. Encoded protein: CASRSIAGDGTGELFF.